A single sample is the source of the 29 T cell receptor beta chains below, sequenced in a study of blood T cell repertoires in COVID-19. Assay used: immunoSEQ multiplex PCR; TCRdb lists only in-frame clones, some missing. The profile shows about 90,000 clones, 70% to 90% of them singletons. Sequencing was carried out using peripheral blood. These TCRs come from a man aged 45-60 years with COVID-19, enrolled during active disease.

This chain uses TRBV6-5 with TRBJ2-1; D is unclear. This CDR3 region has 14 residues. Germline V gene lookup returns CDR1 MNHEY and CDR2 SVGAGI. Trimming removed 2 bases at V and 8 bases at J, with 13 bases between. The CDR3 nucleotides read TGTGCCAGCAGTTACAGCCGCCGGTCCTATGAGCAGTTCTTC. This translates into CASSYSRRSYEQFF.

This clone was counted only a few times. The CDR3 spells CASRGDRATGELFF. DNA of the CDR3: TGCGCCAGCAGGGGGGACAGAGCCACCGGGGAGCTGTTTTTT. The chain has TRBV5-1 and TRBJ2-2, with 7 bases fitting TRBD1. From germline, CDR1 is SGHRS and CDR2 YFSETQ. This CDR3 is built from 14 residues. The V gene end was trimmed by 5 bases and the J gene end by 4 bases; junction bases not matched to a gene: 5.

A single count supports this clone. This rearrangement joins TRBV14 to TRBJ1-5, with D hard to call. CDR1 is SGHDN, CDR2 FVKESK, per germline. CDR3 length: 15 residues. Trimming stripped 4 bases from V and 6 bases from J, with 16 bases between. In nucleotides, the CDR3 is TGTGCCAGCAGCCCCTTGGGAGCGATTCCTCAGCCCCAGCATTTT. Amino acid sequence: CASSPLGAIPQPQHF.

This chain uses TRBV2 with TRBJ2-3; D unresolved. This CDR3 has 11 amino acids. V was cut by 7 bases and J by 10 bases, with 12 bases left in between. CDR1 is SNHLY, CDR2 FYNNEI, per germline. In nucleotides, the CDR3 is TGTGCCAGCAATTTTGTGAGTGCGCAGTATTTT. Amino acids: CASNFVSAQYF.

The V gene is TRBV4-1, the J gene TRBJ2-2; 8 bases are shared with TRBD1. The V segment lost 0 bases and the J segment 6 bases; nucleotides outside the gene matches: 6. The length of the CDR3 is 16 residues. Germline lookup yields CDR1 MGHRA and CDR2 YSYEKL. The CDR3 sequence is CASSQDQGARAGELFF. In nucleotides, the CDR3 is TGCGCCAGCAGCCAAGATCAGGGGGCGCGGGCCGGGGAGCTGTTTTTT.

The genes are TRBV13 and TRBJ1-6, with a tentative D call TRBD1 (6 bases). The germline CDR1 and CDR2 sequences are PRHDT and FYEKMQ (reference sequence). Deletions cut 5 bases from V and 6 bases from J, with 11 bases between. CDR3 size: 14 residues. The chain's CDR3 is CASSQNRANSPLHF. The CDR3, as DNA: TGTGCCAGCAGCCAGAACAGGGCTAATTCACCCCTCCACTTT.

The chain uses TRBV4-1 and TRBJ2-3; TRBD1 matches at 7 bases. The CDR3 runs 15 residues. CDR1 MGHRA and CDR2 YSYEKL come from the germline V gene. J lost 2 bases, V lost 1 base, and 3 bases had no gene match. DNA of the CDR3: TGCGCCAGCAGCCAAGGTACAGGGGACACAGATACGCAGTATTTT. Protein sequence: CASSQGTGDTDTQYF.

The chain combines TRBV9 with TRBJ2-5; 11 nucleotides agree with TRBD2. The V and J ends lost 2 bases and 5 bases, in that order; junction bases with no gene match: 5. The CDR3 runs 15 residues. Germline CDR1 and CDR2: SGDLS and YYNGEE. CDR3 sequence: CASSVLAGGGETQYF. In DNA, the CDR3 is TGTGCCAGCAGCGTCCTAGCGGGGGGAGGTGAGACCCAGTACTTC. Variable domain in full (rest from reference TRBV9 and TRBJ2-5): DSGVTQTPKHLITATGQRVTLRCSPRSGDLSVYWYQQSLDQGLQFLIQYYNGEERAKGNILERFSAQQFPDLHSELNLSSLELGDSALYFCASSVLAGGGETQYFGPGTRLLVL.

This clone was detected only once. The chain has TRBV15 and TRBJ1-1; a weak D match, TRBD1 (6 bases). V was trimmed by 2 bases and J by 3 bases, leaving 13 bases between them. CDR1 LNHNV and CDR2 YYDKDF come from the germline V gene (reference sequence). The CDR3 sequence is 15 residues long. The CDR3 nucleotides read TGTGCCACCAGCAGAAAACAGGGATCCCACACTGAAGCTTTCTTT. It encodes CATSRKQGSHTEAFF.

The rearrangement uses TRBV15 and TRBJ2-5, with D possibly being TRBD1 (6 bases). V lost 1 base and J 7 bases, leaving 13 bases between the germline ends. Germline V gives CDR1 LNHNV, CDR2 YYDKDF (reference sequence). The CDR3 runs to 14 residues. CDR3 nucleotides: TGTGCCACCAGCAGAGTCCAGGGGCGAAGGACCCAGTACTTC. Translating gives CATSRVQGRRTQYF.

The chain couples TRBV9 to TRBJ1-4; D unclear. The CDR3 loop spans 14 amino acids. V was clipped by 0 bases and J by 3 bases, with 6 bases between them. CDR1 is SGDLS and CDR2 is YYNGEE in the germline V gene. This CDR3 reads CASSVGRANEKLFF. The CDR3 coding sequence is TGTGCCAGCAGCGTAGGGCGGGCTAATGAAAAACTGTTTTTT.

The genes are TRBV24-1 and TRBJ2-1; D uncertain. The germline V gene has CDR1 KGHDR and CDR2 SFDVKD. This CDR3 comprises 16 residues. The ends were cut back, 4 bases at V and 0 bases at J, with 12 bases in the middle. The CDR3: CATSDLGLGSYNEQFF. The CDR3 DNA reads TGTGCCACCAGTGACCTGGGCTTAGGCTCCTACAATGAGCAGTTCTTC.

In DNA form, the CDR3 reads TGTGCCTGGAACCCGGGGGGCTCCTACGAGCAGTACTTC. The encoded protein is CAWNPGGSYEQYF. This chain joins TRBV30 and TRBJ2-7, with 7 bases lining up with TRBD2. This CDR3 contains 13 residues. The germline V gene encodes CDR1 GTSNPN and CDR2 SVGIG (reference sequence). V shed 4 bases and J 0 bases; nucleotides not matched to a gene: 3.

In its sample, this clone was seen a few times. The V gene is TRBV7-9, the J gene TRBJ2-7; 8 bases line up with TRBD2. In germline, CDR1 is SEHNR, CDR2 FQNEAQ (reference sequence). With 5 bases clipped from V and 0 bases from J, the junction kept 3 bases outside the gene matches. This CDR3 is 14 amino acids long. The CDR3 DNA reads as TGTGCCAGCAGCGACGGGGGGGCCTCCTACGAGCAGTACTTC. Its translation: CASSDGGASYEQYF. Combining the CDR3 with reference TRBV7-9 and TRBJ2-7 gives the whole variable domain DTGVSQNPRHKITKRGQNVTFRCDPISEHNRLYWYRQTLGQGPEFLTYFQNEAQLEKSRLLSDRFSAERPKGSFSTLEIQRTEQGDSAMYLCASSDGGASYEQYFGPGTRLTVT.

The genes are TRBV6-5 and TRBJ1-2; tentatively, D is TRBD1 (5 bases). Germline CDR1 reads MNHEY; CDR2 reads SVGAGI. The CDR3 is made up of 14 amino acids. V was pared by 4 bases and J by 2 bases, with 11 bases between. In nucleotides, the CDR3 is TGTGCCAGCAGTTCAACGACAGAGAACTATGGCTACACCTTC. Encoded protein: CASSSTTENYGYTF.

The chain recombines TRBV10-2 with TRBJ2-3; 8 bases are a match to TRBD2. The CDR3 is 16 amino acids. Germline CDR1 WSHSY, CDR2 SAAADI. With V trimmed by 0 bases and J by 4 bases, 6 bases remained unmatched. CDR3 loop: CASSESLGGVADTQYF. CDR3 bases: TGCGCCAGCAGTGAGTCGCTCGGGGGGGTCGCAGATACGCAGTATTTT.

The chain joins TRBV7-9 to TRBJ2-5; D is perhaps TRBD1 (7 bases). The CDR3 runs 14 residues. Germline values: CDR1 SEHNR, CDR2 FQNEAQ (reference sequence). Trimming pared 1 base from V and 5 bases from J, leaving 11 bases between. CDR3 in DNA: TGTGCCAGCAGCTTAGGGTCAGGGGGGGAGACCCAGTACTTC. It encodes CASSLGSGGETQYF.

The J gene is TRBJ2-7, the V gene TRBV9; 8 bases map to TRBD1. Germline CDR1 is SGDLS and CDR2 is YYNGEE. This CDR3 is 14 amino acids long. The trim removed 0 bases at V and 3 bases at J, leaving 2 bases unmatched. The CDR3 nucleotides are TGTGCCAGCAGCGTAGGAGACAGGGGCTACGAGCAGTACTTC. Protein: CASSVGDRGYEQYF.

This rearrangement joins TRBV9 to TRBJ2-7, with 11 nucleotides matching TRBD2. This CDR3 has 15 residues. Trimming at V came to 4 bases and at J to 1 base, leaving 4 bases not matched to a gene. Germline V gene lookup returns CDR1 SGDLS and CDR2 YYNGEE. The CDR3 DNA reads TGTGCCAGCAGCTTAGGGACTAGCGGTTCCTACGAGCAGTACTTC. As protein: CASSLGTSGSYEQYF. The whole variable domain, filled in from reference TRBV9 and TRBJ2-7, reads DSGVTQTPKHLITATGQRVTLRCSPRSGDLSVYWYQQSLDQGLQFLIQYYNGEERAKGNILERFSAQQFPDLHSELNLSSLELGDSALYFCASSLGTSGSYEQYFGPGTRLTVT.

This clone was found once. The chain carries TRBV4-1 and TRBJ1-2; D gene ambiguous. CDR1 and CDR2 from the germline V gene are MGHRA and YSYEKL. V gave up 1 base and J gave up 0 bases, with 9 bases separating them. The length of the CDR3 is 15 residues. The CDR3 sequence: CASSQVVQANYGYTF. For the CDR3, the DNA is TGCGCCAGCAGCCAAGTGGTCCAGGCTAACTATGGCTACACCTTC.

This chain joins TRBV7-3 and TRBJ1-3; no definite D call. The ends were cut back, 0 bases at V and 4 bases at J, with 16 bases in the middle. Germline loops: CDR1 SGHTA, CDR2 FQGTGA. The CDR3 has 17 amino acids. The CDR3 reads CASSLTALGSSGNTIYF. The CDR3, as DNA: TGTGCCAGCAGCTTAACAGCGCTGGGGAGTTCCGGAAACACCATATATTTT. The full variable domain, rest sourced from reference TRBV7-3 and TRBJ1-3, is GAGVSQTPSNKVTEKGKYVELRCDPISGHTALYWYRQSLGQGPEFLIYFQGTGAADDSGLPNDRFFAVRPEGSVSTLKIQRTERGDSAVYLCASSLTALGSSGNTIYFGEGSWLTVV.

The V and J genes are TRBV19 and TRBJ2-7; D may be TRBD2 (5 bases). Germline CDR1 reads LNHDA; CDR2 reads SQIVND (reference sequence). The CDR3 is made up of 14 amino acids. The V end was cut by 5 bases, the J end by 3 bases, with 14 bases between. CDR3 nucleotides: TGTGCCAGTAGTTTCTCGGACTCCCTCTACGAGCAGTACTTC. It encodes CASSFSDSLYEQYF.

This clone has only one observation. V and J are TRBV3-1 (or the pseudogene TRBV3-2) and TRBJ2-2; TRBD1 matches 10 bases. This CDR3 spans 17 amino acids. CDR1 LGHDT and CDR2 YNNKEL come from the germline V gene (reference sequence). The ends lost 1 base at V and 4 bases at J; junction bases unmatched: 6. CDR3 residues: CASSQAPRTGGTGELFF. The CDR3 coding sequence is TGTGCCAGCAGCCAAGCCCCCAGGACAGGGGGCACCGGGGAGCTGTTTTTT.

The J gene is TRBJ1-5, the V gene TRBV27; D is perhaps TRBD1 (5 bases). Germline V CDR1 and CDR2: MNHEY, SMNVEV (reference sequence). Trimming took 2 bases from V and 1 from J, leaving 9 bases between them. CDR3 length equals 15 residues. The CDR3 DNA reads TGTGCCAGCAGTTTAAGGGGTTTAAGCAATCAGCCCCAGCATTTT. Residues: CASSLRGLSNQPQHF.

The chain carries TRBV6-5 and TRBJ2-2; no definite D call. Trimming shortened V by 6 bases and J by 0 bases, and 11 bases separated the two germline ends. The CDR3 is 15 residues long. Germline V gene sequence: CDR1 MNHEY, CDR2 SVGAGI. CDR3 in amino acids: CASRKTRTNTGELFF. The CDR3 bases are TGTGCCAGCAGGAAGACAAGGACGAACACCGGGGAGCTGTTTTTT.

The genes are TRBV27 and TRBJ2-7; the D is unclear. Trimming stripped 3 bases from V and 6 bases from J, with 12 bases between. The CDR3 is 13 residues long. Germline lookup yields CDR1 MNHEY and CDR2 SMNVEV (reference sequence). The CDR3 reads CASSFSPRVEQYF. CDR3 bases: TGTGCCAGCAGTTTTTCCCCTCGGGTCGAGCAGTACTTC.

This sequence joins TRBV24-1 and TRBJ2-2, with D hard to call. The CDR3 has 14 amino acids. V lost 6 bases and J lost 5, with 12 bases in between. Germline-derived CDR1 and CDR2 are KGHDR and SFDVKD. In DNA, the CDR3 is TGTGCCACCAGTCATCGTGCGTGGACCGGGGAGCTGTTTTTT. Encoded protein: CATSHRAWTGELFF.

This chain's CDR3 is CASSLRGEQYF. The CDR3 nucleotides read TGTGCCAGCAGTCTCAGGGGAGAGCAGTACTTC. The rearrangement uses TRBV28 and TRBJ2-7, with D possibly being TRBD1 (6 bases). Looked up from germline, CDR1 is MDHEN and CDR2 is SYDVKM. This CDR3 has 11 residues. Between the trimmed V and J ends, which lost 5 bases and 7 bases, there was a span of 9 bases.

The V and J genes are TRBV30 and TRBJ1-5; tentative D call: TRBD1 (6 bases). V was trimmed by 6 bases and J by 2 bases, leaving 14 bases between them. The CDR3 extends over 14 amino acids. Germline loops: CDR1 GTSNPN, CDR2 SVGIG (reference sequence). In nucleotides, the CDR3 is TGTGCCTGCAATCAGGGGTTGGGCAATCAGCCCCAGCATTTT. This sequence encodes CACNQGLGNQPQHF.